A single sample is the source of the 16 T cell receptor beta chains below, sequenced in a study of immune heterogeneity within non-small cell lung tumors. Multiplex PCR was performed with 32 V and 13 J primers, and it amplified TCR beta CDR3. Each CDR3 protein gets one entry after TCRdb re-called the multiplex PCR reads with MiXCR. The table has some 3,500 distinct CDR3 sequences, 40% to 60% seen once; the top ten hold 9.5% to 15%. Samples each supplied around 600 ng of bulk tumor genomic DNA as template. Multiple widely separated biopsies were taken from each primary tumor at surgery. Patients went through curative surgery, and their non-small cell lung cancer was untreated and newly diagnosed. The sample was lung tumor tissue. The receptors were gathered from a man in his sixties with non-small cell lung cancer.

V usage is TRBV24-1 and J usage is TRBJ1-2; D gene uncertain. CDR1 KGHDR and CDR2 SFDVKD come from the germline V gene. The CDR3 extends over 13 amino acids. The V and J ends lost 3 bases and 6 bases respectively, with 10 bases between them. The DNA for the CDR3 is TGTGCCACCAGTGATGGAGTGGGAAATGGCTACACCTTC. Its protein is CATSDGVGNGYTF.

V and J are TRBV19 and TRBJ1-1; TRBD1 matches at 8 bases. V was pared by 4 bases and J by 0 bases, with 1 base of the junction left unmatched. Germline loops: CDR1 LNHDA, CDR2 SQIVND (reference sequence). The CDR3 is made up of 14 amino acids. DNA of the CDR3: TGTGCCAGTAGTAAGACAGGGGTGAACACTGAAGCTTTCTTT. Its protein product is CASSKTGVNTEAFF.

This clonotype ranks as medium-sized. V and J are TRBV6-1 and TRBJ1-6; a possible D gene is TRBD1 (5 bases). Trimming pared 5 bases from V and 6 bases from J, leaving 11 bases between. The CDR3 runs to 14 residues. Germline CDR1 is MNHNS and CDR2 is SASEGT. The CDR3 coding sequence is TGTGCCAGCAGTTATAGACAGACTAATTCACCCCTCCACTTT. The encoded protein is CASSYRQTNSPLHF.

DNA for the CDR3: TGTGCCAGCAGACCGACAGGGCCTGCTTACAATGAGCAGTTCTTC. Its protein product is CASRPTGPAYNEQFF. The rearrangement uses TRBV5-6 and TRBJ2-1, with TRBD1 matching over 7 bases. This CDR3 contains 15 residues. Looked up from germline, CDR1 is SGHDT and CDR2 is YYEEEE. V was clipped by 5 bases and J by 4 bases; unmatched bases: 9.

This clonotype qualifies as medium-sized. The chain employs TRBV20-1 and TRBJ2-3, with no clear D. Per germline, CDR1 DFQATT and CDR2 SNEGSKA (reference sequence). The CDR3 runs 12 residues. V dropped 0 bases and J dropped 0 bases, with 1 base sitting between them. In nucleotides, the CDR3 is TGCAGTGCTAGAGAAAGCACAGATACGCAGTATTTT. Amino acid sequence: CSARESTDTQYF.

This clonotype counts as medium-sized. The chain recombines TRBV7-6 with TRBJ1-3; tentatively, D is TRBD1 (5 bases). The CDR3 spans 13 residues. CDR1 is SGHVS and CDR2 is FNYEAQ in the germline V gene. With 5 bases removed from V and 4 bases from J, the gap between germline ends came to 9 bases. Here the CDR3 reads CASSRGGGNTIYF. The CDR3 DNA reads TGTGCCAGCAGCCGTGGGGGGGGAAACACCATATATTTT.

The chain uses TRBV19 and TRBJ1-2; D uncertain. Deletions cut 3 bases from V and 4 bases from J, with 15 bases between. CDR3 length: 15 residues. Germline loops: CDR1 LNHDA, CDR2 SQIVND (reference sequence). The DNA for the CDR3 is TGTGCCAGTAGTATCGGGTTGCTTGCACCCTATGGCTACACCTTC. Its translation is CASSIGLLAPYGYTF.

The chain is built from TRBV7-3 and TRBJ2-3, with a weak D call TRBD2 (6 bases). CDR1 SGHTA and CDR2 FQGTGA come from the germline V gene. CDR3 length: 15 amino acids. The V end was cut by 5 bases, the J end by 7 bases, with 19 bases between. CDR3 protein: CASSPSGTFTHTQYF. The CDR3 DNA reads TGTGCCAGCAGCCCGTCCGGGACTTTCACGCATACGCAGTATTTT.

This clonotype is classed as medium-sized. The chain recombines TRBV29-1 with TRBJ2-7, with 7 bases identical to TRBD1. Looked up from germline, CDR1 is SQVTM and CDR2 is ANQGSEA. With V trimmed by 4 bases and J by 5 bases, 5 bases remained unmatched. There are 12 residues in the CDR3. CDR3 protein: CSVVVRGNEQYV. The CDR3 DNA sequence: TGCAGCGTTGTGGTCAGGGGGAACGAGCAGTACGTC.

This clonotype is large within its sample. The rearrangement links TRBV19 to TRBJ2-6, with 7 bases lining up with TRBD1. Germline V gene sequence: CDR1 LNHDA, CDR2 SQIVND (reference sequence). Losses at the gene ends were 7 bases for V and 2 bases for J; bases not matched to a gene: 5. The CDR3 totals 15 residues. CDR3 protein: CASIDRVPGANVLTF. CDR3 sequence (DNA): TGTGCCAGTATTGACAGGGTCCCTGGGGCCAACGTCCTGACTTTC.

This clonotype is categorized as medium-sized. This chain uses TRBV5-1 with TRBJ2-1; the match to TRBD1 covers 7 bases. Germline values: CDR1 SGHRS, CDR2 YFSETQ. The CDR3 covers 14 residues. V lost 4 bases to trimming and J lost 5 bases; unmatched junction nucleotides: 6. The CDR3 bases are TGCGCCAGCAGCACCCACAGGGGTAACAATGAGCAGTTCTTC. Translated, it gives CASSTHRGNNEQFF.

The chain links TRBV4-3 to TRBJ2-7; a possible D gene is TRBD2 (6 bases). The CDR3 length is 13 residues. Germline V lookup: CDR1 LGHNA, CDR2 YSLEER. Trimming removed 0 bases at V and 5 bases at J, with 8 bases between. Here the CDR3 reads CASSQDRGNEQYF. The CDR3 region has the DNA TGCGCCAGCAGCCAAGATCGGGGGAACGAGCAGTACTTC.

This sequence joins TRBV20-1 and TRBJ2-7; D remains ambiguous. This CDR3 has 11 amino acids. The V and J ends lost 3 bases and 4 bases respectively, with 7 bases between them. Germline CDR1 is DFQATT and CDR2 is SNEGSKA (reference sequence). CDR3 bases: TGCAGTGCTAGCCAGGTTTACGAGCAGTACTTC. Translated, it gives CSASQVYEQYF.

This chain uses TRBV6-5 with TRBJ1-2; possible D gene TRBD1, 6 bases. CDR1 and CDR2 (germline): MNHEY, SVGAGI. This CDR3 is 14 amino acids long. V lost 4 bases to trimming and J lost 5 bases, with 14 bases between them. DNA of the CDR3: TGTGCCAGCAGTTTCTCAGGGGACCAATATGGCTACACCTTC. It encodes CASSFSGDQYGYTF.

The rearrangement uses TRBV5-1 and TRBJ2-3, with D possibly matching TRBD1 (5 bases). Germline values: CDR1 SGHRS, CDR2 YFSETQ. The V end lost 1 base, the J end lost 2 bases, and 11 bases lay between the germline ends. This CDR3 comprises 15 residues. The CDR3 nucleotides are TGCGCCAGCAGCTTGTATGACAGCCTCACAGATACGCAGTATTTT. It yields the protein CASSLYDSLTDTQYF.

This chain joins TRBV20-1 and TRBJ1-1; D unclear. The CDR3 loop spans 14 amino acids. V was cut by 1 base and J by 0 bases, with 9 bases left in between. The V gene's germline CDR1 is DFQATT and CDR2 SNEGSKA (reference sequence). The CDR3: CSARGASMNTEAFF. The CDR3 nucleotides are TGCAGTGCTAGAGGGGCATCTATGAACACTGAAGCTTTCTTT.